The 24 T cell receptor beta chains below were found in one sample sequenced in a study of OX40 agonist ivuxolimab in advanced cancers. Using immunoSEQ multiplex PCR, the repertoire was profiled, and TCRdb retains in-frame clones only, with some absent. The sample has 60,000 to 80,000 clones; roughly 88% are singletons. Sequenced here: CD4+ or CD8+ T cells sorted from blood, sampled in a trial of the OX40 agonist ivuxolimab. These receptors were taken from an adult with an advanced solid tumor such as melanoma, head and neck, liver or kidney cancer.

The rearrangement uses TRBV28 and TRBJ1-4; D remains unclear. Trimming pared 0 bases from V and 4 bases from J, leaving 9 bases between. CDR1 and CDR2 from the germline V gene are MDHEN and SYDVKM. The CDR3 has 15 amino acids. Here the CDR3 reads CASSLWTSNNEKLFF. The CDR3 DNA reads TGTGCCAGCAGTTTATGGACATCCAATAATGAAAAACTGTTTTTT.

The CDR3 loop reads CASRLRTDTQYF. In DNA, the CDR3 is TGTGCCAGCAGGCTTCGTACAGATACGCAGTATTTT. The J gene is TRBJ2-3, the V gene TRBV28; D remains ambiguous. The germline V and J ends were trimmed by 6 bases and 3 bases, with 7 bases remaining between them. Germline assignment: CDR1 MDHEN and CDR2 SYDVKM. The CDR3 is 12 amino acids.

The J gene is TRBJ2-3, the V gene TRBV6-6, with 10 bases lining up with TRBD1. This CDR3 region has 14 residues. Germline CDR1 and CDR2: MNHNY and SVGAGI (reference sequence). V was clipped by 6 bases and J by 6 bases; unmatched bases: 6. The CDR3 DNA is TGTGCCAGCAGACGGACAGGGGGTGGGGATACGCAGTATTTT. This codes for CASRRTGGGDTQYF.

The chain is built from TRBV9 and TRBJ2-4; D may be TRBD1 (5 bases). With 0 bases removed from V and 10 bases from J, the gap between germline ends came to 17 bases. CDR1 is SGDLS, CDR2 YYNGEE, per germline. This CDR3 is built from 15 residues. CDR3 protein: CASSVADSELSIQYF. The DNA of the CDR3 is TGTGCCAGCAGCGTAGCTGACAGCGAATTGTCTATTCAGTACTTC.

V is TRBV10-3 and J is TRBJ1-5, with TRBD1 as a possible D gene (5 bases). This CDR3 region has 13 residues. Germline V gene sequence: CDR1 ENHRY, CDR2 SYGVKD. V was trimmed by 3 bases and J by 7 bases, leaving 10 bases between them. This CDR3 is CAISEGEEQPQHF. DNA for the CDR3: TGTGCCATCAGTGAAGGGGAAGAGCAGCCCCAGCATTTT.

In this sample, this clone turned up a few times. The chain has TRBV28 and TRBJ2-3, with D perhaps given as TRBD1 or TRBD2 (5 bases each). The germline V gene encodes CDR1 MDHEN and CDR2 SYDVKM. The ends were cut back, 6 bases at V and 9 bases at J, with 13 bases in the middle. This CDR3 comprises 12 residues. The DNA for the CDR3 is TGTGCCAGCAGGGGGACCTACCCCACGCAGTATTTT. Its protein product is CASRGTYPTQYF. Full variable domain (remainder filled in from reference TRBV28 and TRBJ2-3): DVKVTQSSRYLVKRTGEKVFLECVQDMDHENMFWYRQDPGLGLRLIYFSYDVKMKEKGDIPEGYSVSREKKERFSLILESASTNQTSMYLCASRGTYPTQYFGPGTRLTVL.

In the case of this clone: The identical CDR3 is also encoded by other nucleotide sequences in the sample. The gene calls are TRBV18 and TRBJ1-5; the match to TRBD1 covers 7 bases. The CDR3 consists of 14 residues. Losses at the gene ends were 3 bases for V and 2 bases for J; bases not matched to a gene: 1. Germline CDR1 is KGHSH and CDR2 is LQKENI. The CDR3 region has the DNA TGTGCCAGCTCACCCGGACAGGGCAATCAGCCCCAGCATTTT. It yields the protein CASSPGQGNQPQHF.

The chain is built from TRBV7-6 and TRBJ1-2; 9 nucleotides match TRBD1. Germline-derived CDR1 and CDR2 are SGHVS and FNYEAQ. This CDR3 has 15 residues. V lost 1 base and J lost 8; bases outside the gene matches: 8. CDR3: CASSLGVQGASGYTF. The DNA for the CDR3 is TGTGCCAGCAGCTTAGGGGTACAGGGGGCGAGCGGCTACACCTTC.

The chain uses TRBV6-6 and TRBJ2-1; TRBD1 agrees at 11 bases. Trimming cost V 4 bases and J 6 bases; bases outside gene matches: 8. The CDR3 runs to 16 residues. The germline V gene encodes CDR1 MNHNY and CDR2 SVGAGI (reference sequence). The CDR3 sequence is CASSSPGDRGSNEQFF. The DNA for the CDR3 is TGTGCCAGCAGTTCTCCGGGGGACAGGGGGTCCAATGAGCAGTTCTTC.

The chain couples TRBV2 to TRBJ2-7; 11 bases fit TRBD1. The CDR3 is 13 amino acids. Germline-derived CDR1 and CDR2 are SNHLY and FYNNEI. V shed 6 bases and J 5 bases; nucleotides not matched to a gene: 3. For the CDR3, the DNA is TGTGCCAGCAGCGGACAGGGGGCCCACGAGCAGTACTTC. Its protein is CASSGQGAHEQYF.

The CDR3 is CASRTGLSNQPQHF. The CDR3 nucleotides read TGTGCCAGCAGGACAGGGCTCAGCAATCAGCCCCAGCATTTT. The V and J genes are TRBV2 and TRBJ1-5; 7 nucleotides match TRBD1. Trimming took 6 bases from V and 1 from J; bases not matched to a gene: 3. Germline values: CDR1 SNHLY, CDR2 FYNNEI. This CDR3 region has 14 residues.

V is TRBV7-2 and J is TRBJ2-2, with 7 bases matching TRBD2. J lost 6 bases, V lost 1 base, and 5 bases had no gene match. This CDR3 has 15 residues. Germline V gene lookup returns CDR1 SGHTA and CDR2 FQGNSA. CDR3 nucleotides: TGTGCCAGCAGCTTAGTGCGCGGGGGAGCCGGGGAGCTGTTTTTT. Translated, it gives CASSLVRGGAGELFF.

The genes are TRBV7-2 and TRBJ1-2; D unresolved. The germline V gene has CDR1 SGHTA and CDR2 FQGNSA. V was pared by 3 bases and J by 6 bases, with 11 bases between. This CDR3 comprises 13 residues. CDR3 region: CASSFTARNGYTF. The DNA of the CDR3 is TGTGCCAGCAGCTTTACAGCCCGAAATGGCTACACCTTC.

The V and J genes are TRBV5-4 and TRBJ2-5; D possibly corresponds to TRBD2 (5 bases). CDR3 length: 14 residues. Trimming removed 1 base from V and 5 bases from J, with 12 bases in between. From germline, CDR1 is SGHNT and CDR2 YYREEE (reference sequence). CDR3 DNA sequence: TGTGCCAGCAGCTTGAAAGGGAGAGGCGAGACCCAGTACTTC. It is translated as CASSLKGRGETQYF.

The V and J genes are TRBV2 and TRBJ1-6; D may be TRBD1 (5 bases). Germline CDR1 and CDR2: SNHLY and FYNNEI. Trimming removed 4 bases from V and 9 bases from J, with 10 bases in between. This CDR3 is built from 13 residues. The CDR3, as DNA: TGTGCCAGCAGTGGGGAAAGGGGTTCACCCCTCCACTTT. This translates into CASSGERGSPLHF.

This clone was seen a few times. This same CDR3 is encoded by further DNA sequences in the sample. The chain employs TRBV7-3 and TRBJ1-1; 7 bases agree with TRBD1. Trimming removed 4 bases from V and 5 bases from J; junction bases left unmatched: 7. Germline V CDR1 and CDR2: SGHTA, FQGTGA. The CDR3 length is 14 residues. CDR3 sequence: CASSSGQVGTEAFF. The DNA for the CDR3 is TGTGCCAGCAGCTCAGGACAGGTGGGGACTGAAGCTTTCTTT.

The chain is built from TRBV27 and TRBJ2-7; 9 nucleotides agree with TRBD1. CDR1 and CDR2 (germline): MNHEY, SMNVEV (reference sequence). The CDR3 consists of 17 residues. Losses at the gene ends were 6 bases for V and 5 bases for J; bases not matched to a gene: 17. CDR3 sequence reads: CASRTVLGAQGANEQYF. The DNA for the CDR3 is TGTGCCAGCAGAACGGTTTTGGGAGCACAGGGGGCAAACGAGCAGTACTTC.

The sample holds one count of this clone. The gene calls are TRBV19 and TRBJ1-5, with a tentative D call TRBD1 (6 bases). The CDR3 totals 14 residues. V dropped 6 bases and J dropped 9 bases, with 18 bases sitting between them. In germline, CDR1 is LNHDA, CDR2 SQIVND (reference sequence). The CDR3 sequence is CASRERGQGSPQHF. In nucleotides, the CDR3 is TGTGCCAGTAGAGAGAGGGGACAAGGTTCGCCCCAGCATTTT.

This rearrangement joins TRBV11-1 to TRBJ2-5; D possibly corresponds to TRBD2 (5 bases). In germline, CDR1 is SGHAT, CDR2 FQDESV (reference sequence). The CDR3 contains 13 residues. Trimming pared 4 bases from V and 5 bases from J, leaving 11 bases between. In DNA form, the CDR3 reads TGTGCCAGCAGCTCACGAGGGTTTGAGACCCAGTACTTC. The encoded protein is CASSSRGFETQYF.

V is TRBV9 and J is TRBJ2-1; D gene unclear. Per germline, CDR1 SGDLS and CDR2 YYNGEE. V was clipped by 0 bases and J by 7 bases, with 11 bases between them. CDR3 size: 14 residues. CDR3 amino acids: CASSVERGLNEQFF. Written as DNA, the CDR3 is TGTGCCAGCAGCGTAGAGCGAGGATTAAATGAGCAGTTCTTC.

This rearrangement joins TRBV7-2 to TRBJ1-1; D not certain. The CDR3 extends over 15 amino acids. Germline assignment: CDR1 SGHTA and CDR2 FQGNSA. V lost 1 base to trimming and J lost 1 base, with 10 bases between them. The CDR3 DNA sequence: TGTGCCAGCAGCTTAGGATTCAGGCCGAACACTGAAGCTTTCTTT. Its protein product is CASSLGFRPNTEAFF.

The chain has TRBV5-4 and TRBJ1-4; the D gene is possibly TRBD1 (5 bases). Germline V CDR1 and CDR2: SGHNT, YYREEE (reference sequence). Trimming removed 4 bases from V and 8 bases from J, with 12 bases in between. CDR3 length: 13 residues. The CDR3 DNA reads TGTGCCAGCAGCCGGGAGGGACTGGAAAAACTGTTTTTT. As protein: CASSREGLEKLFF.

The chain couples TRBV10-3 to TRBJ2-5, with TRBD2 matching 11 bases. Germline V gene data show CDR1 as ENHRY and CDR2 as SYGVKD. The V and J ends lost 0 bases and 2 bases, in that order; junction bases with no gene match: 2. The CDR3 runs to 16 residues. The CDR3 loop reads CAISESTSGVQETQYF. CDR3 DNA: TGTGCCATCAGTGAGTCGACTAGCGGGGTACAAGAGACCCAGTACTTC.

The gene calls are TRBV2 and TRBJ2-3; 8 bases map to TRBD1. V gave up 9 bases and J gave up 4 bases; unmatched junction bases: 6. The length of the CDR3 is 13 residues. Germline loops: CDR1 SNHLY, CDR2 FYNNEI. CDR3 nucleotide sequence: TGTGCCAGAAGGACAGGGCAACCAGATACGCAGTATTTT. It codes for CARRTGQPDTQYF.